The 13 T cell receptor beta chains given below trace back to one sample, sequenced in a study of T cell responses to AZD1222 COVID-19 vaccine. Here immunoSEQ multiplex PCR was the method, and the copy in TCRdb shows in-frame clones only, minus some. The repertoire holds some 150,000 clones, about 93% seen once, with under 5.5% in the top ten. The specimen comprised peripheral blood, sampled on day 0 of AZD1222 vaccination. Every receptor here comes from an adult in good health.

The gene calls are TRBV11-3 and TRBJ2-2; weak D call: TRBD1 (6 bases). The length of the CDR3 is 16 residues. Germline V gene data show CDR1 as SGHNT and CDR2 as YENEEA. Trimming stripped 5 bases from V and 0 bases from J, with 13 bases between. This CDR3 is CASSPGQSANTGELFF. CDR3 nucleotides: TGTGCCAGCAGCCCCGGACAGAGCGCGAACACCGGGGAGCTGTTTTTT.

The CDR3 reads CASSVVNSGRGQFF. The CDR3 nucleotides are TGTGCCAGCAGCGTAGTTAATAGCGGGAGGGGGCAGTTCTTC. The chain links TRBV9 to TRBJ2-1; 11 nucleotides match TRBD2. The CDR3 is 14 amino acids. J gave up 12 bases and V 0 bases, and 5 bases lay outside the gene matches. From germline, CDR1 is SGDLS and CDR2 YYNGEE.

The V call is TRBV5-1, the J call TRBJ2-5; TRBD2 aligns across 13 bases. Germline trimming cut 4 bases from V and 2 bases from J; bases unmatched to any gene: 8. This CDR3 contains 17 residues. CDR1 is SGHRS, CDR2 YFSETQ, per germline. Here the CDR3 DNA reads TGCGCCAGCAGCCCTGGACTAGCGGGAGTTGGACAAGAGACCCAGTACTTC. Amino acid sequence: CASSPGLAGVGQETQYF.

In its sample, this clone was seen once. The chain combines TRBV7-3 with TRBJ1-1; 7 bases map to TRBD1. Germline V gene data show CDR1 as SGHTA and CDR2 as FQGTGA. Unmatched junction bases numbered 13, after V lost 5 bases and J lost 1 base. The CDR3 contains 17 residues. The CDR3 bases are TGTGCCAGCAGCGATATCCTCACAGGGGCAAGGAACACTGAAGCTTTCTTT. Amino acids: CASSDILTGARNTEAFF. Together with reference TRBV7-3 and TRBJ1-1, the CDR3 gives the full variable domain: GAGVSQTPSNKVTEKGKYVELRCDPISGHTALYWYRQSLGQGPEFLIYFQGTGAADDSGLPNDRFFAVRPEGSVSTLKIQRTERGDSAVYLCASSDILTGARNTEAFFGQGTRLTVV.

With regard to this clone: The sample contains more than one DNA sequence encoding this CDR3. The CDR3 coding sequence is TGCAGCGTTCCGGGACAGTCCTACGAGCAGTACTTC. Its translation is CSVPGQSYEQYF. The chain employs TRBV29-1 and TRBJ2-7; 7 bases align to TRBD1. Germline trimming cut 5 bases from V and 1 base from J; bases unmatched to any gene: 2. This CDR3 spans 12 amino acids. In germline, CDR1 is SQVTM, CDR2 ANQGSEA.

This clone was observed a few times. The V gene is TRBV6-2 or TRBV6-3, the J gene TRBJ2-7; 9 bases line up with TRBD1. Trimming removed 0 bases from V and 4 bases from J; junction bases left unmatched: 4. CDR3 length: 15 residues. CDR1 and CDR2 (germline): MNHEY, SVGEGT. The CDR3 protein is CASSYSGTGLYEQYF. In nucleotides, the CDR3 is TGTGCCAGCAGTTACTCCGGGACAGGGCTTTACGAGCAGTACTTC.

The chain joins TRBV19 to TRBJ1-2; a possible D gene is TRBD1 (5 bases). The V gene lost 0 bases and the J gene lost 2 bases, with 7 bases spanning the gap. The germline V gene encodes CDR1 LNHDA and CDR2 SQIVND (reference sequence). The CDR3 contains 14 residues. Here the CDR3 DNA reads TGTGCCAGTAGTATAGACAGGGTGAACTATGGCTACACCTTC. This encodes CASSIDRVNYGYTF.

DNA for the CDR3: TGTGCCAGCCGATCCGCGGGGGGGGCCTACGAGCAGTACTTC. Its translation: CASRSAGGAYEQYF. The V gene is TRBV2, the J gene TRBJ2-7; TRBD2 aligns across 9 bases. This CDR3 has 14 residues. From germline, CDR1 is SNHLY and CDR2 FYNNEI. The ends lost 8 bases at V and 2 bases at J; junction bases unmatched: 7.

The chain couples TRBV4-1 to TRBJ2-3; TRBD2 agrees at 8 bases. The junction had 7 bases not matched to a gene; V was cut back by 1 base and J by 4 bases. The CDR3 is 16 residues long. Per the germline V gene, CDR1 is MGHRA and CDR2 is YSYEKL. CDR3 sequence reads: CASSQGFGLAADTQYF. The CDR3 DNA follows: TGCGCCAGCAGCCAAGGTTTCGGACTAGCTGCAGATACGCAGTATTTT.

This clone came up once. The genes are TRBV6-5 and TRBJ2-4; D perhaps matches TRBD1 (6 bases). Germline V gene lookup returns CDR1 MNHEY and CDR2 SVGAGI. The CDR3 has 14 amino acids. Trimming stripped 2 bases from V and 1 base from J, with 6 bases between. The CDR3 DNA reads as TGTGCCAGCAGTTACCAGGGGGCCAAAAACATTCAGTACTTC. Protein sequence: CASSYQGAKNIQYF.

The chain joins TRBV18 to TRBJ1-4, with 8 bases fitting TRBD1. The V and J ends lost 7 bases and 8 bases, in that order; junction bases with no gene match: 15. The germline CDR1 and CDR2 sequences are KGHSH and LQKENI. CDR3 length: 16 amino acids. The CDR3 loop reads CASFSGPGTGQEKLFF. The DNA of the CDR3 is TGTGCCAGCTTCTCCGGGCCCGGGACAGGTCAAGAAAAACTGTTTTTT.

This chain joins TRBV3-1 (or the pseudogene TRBV3-2) and TRBJ2-2; 10 bases match TRBD2. The CDR3 spans 14 residues. The V and J ends lost 5 bases and 6 bases, in that order; junction bases with no gene match: 3. Germline V gene sequence: CDR1 LGHDT, CDR2 YNNKEL (reference sequence). The CDR3 DNA follows: TGTGCCAGCAGCGAGCGGGAGGGCCCCGGGGAGCTGTTTTTT. Its protein is CASSEREGPGELFF.

The V and J genes are TRBV4-3 and TRBJ2-5; a possible D gene is TRBD2 (6 bases). Trimming took off 0 bases at V and 4 bases at J, with 12 bases between the two ends. The CDR3 runs 15 residues. Per germline, CDR1 LGHNA and CDR2 YSLEER. This CDR3 reads CASSQELGGAETQYF. In nucleotides, the CDR3 is TGCGCCAGCAGCCAAGAGTTAGGCGGGGCAGAGACCCAGTACTTC.